The 7 T cell receptor beta chains reported below all come from one sample, sequenced in a study of blood T cell repertoires in COVID-19. The table came from immunoSEQ multiplex PCR; TCRdb's copy has only in-frame clones and leaves some out. The sample holds fewer than 500,000 clones, more than 80% seen once. Sequences were obtained from PBMCs or T cells enriched from blood (not recorded which). These TCRs come from a man aged 25 to 40 who had recovered from COVID-19.

This rearrangement joins TRBV19 to TRBJ2-7; 9 positions match TRBD1. Per germline, CDR1 LNHDA and CDR2 SQIVND (reference sequence). The CDR3 extends over 15 amino acids. After removal of 6 bases from V and 3 bases from J, the junction contained 9 bases not matched to a gene. The DNA for the CDR3 is TGTGCCAGTAGCCTTCCGGGACAGGGTTTCTACGAGCAGTACTTC. Its translation: CASSLPGQGFYEQYF.

In its sample, this clone was seen once. This chain connects TRBV7-6 to TRBJ2-7; the D gene is possibly TRBD1 (6 bases). The CDR3 has 13 amino acids. The V end was cut by 9 bases, the J end by 3 bases, with 15 bases between. Germline CDR1 SGHVS, CDR2 FNYEAQ. CDR3 amino acids: CASMDRTGYEQYF. CDR3 coding DNA: TGTGCCAGTATGGACAGAACAGGCTACGAGCAGTACTTC.

The V call is TRBV4-1, the J call TRBJ2-7, with D perhaps TRBD2 (6 bases). The V gene's germline CDR1 is MGHRA and CDR2 YSYEKL. The CDR3 contains 15 residues. Trimming left V 0 bases short and J 4 bases short, with 13 bases between. The DNA for the CDR3 is TGCGCCAGCAGCCAAGATGTCGGGAGTGGGTACGAGCAGTACTTC. Amino acid sequence: CASSQDVGSGYEQYF.

J is TRBJ2-7 and V is TRBV5-6, with no clear D. The CDR3 contains 15 residues. CDR1 and CDR2 (germline): SGHDT, YYEEEE. V was trimmed by 3 bases and J by 3 bases, leaving 16 bases between them. The CDR3 coding sequence is TGTGCCAGCAGCTCCTTATTGAGGAAGAACTACGAGCAGTACTTC. Amino acids: CASSSLLRKNYEQYF.

This chain joins TRBV15 and TRBJ2-6, with D unclear. From germline, CDR1 is LNHNV and CDR2 YYDKDF (reference sequence). V was cut by 1 base and J by 4 bases, with 8 bases left in between. The CDR3 is 15 amino acids. CDR3 sequence: CATSRAPPGANVLTF. For the CDR3, the DNA is TGTGCCACCAGCAGAGCTCCTCCGGGGGCCAACGTCCTGACTTTC.

The chain uses TRBV7-8 and TRBJ2-1; D possibly corresponds to TRBD2 (5 bases). The ends were cut back, 5 bases at V and 3 bases at J, with 17 bases in the middle. The CDR3 totals 16 residues. CDR1 SGHVS and CDR2 FQNEAQ come from the germline V gene. The CDR3 region has the DNA TGTGCCAGCAGCCGCGGAAACCGGGAATTCTACAATGAGCAGTTCTTC. Translated, it gives CASSRGNREFYNEQFF. The variable domain in full, completed from reference TRBV7-8 and TRBJ2-1, reads GAGVSQSPRYKVAKRGQDVALRCDPISGHVSLFWYQQALGQGPEFLTYFQNEAQLDKSGLPSDRFFAERPEGSVSTLKIQRTQQEDSAVYLCASSRGNREFYNEQFFGPGTRLTVL.

This sequence joins TRBV4-2 and TRBJ2-3; 7 nucleotides agree with TRBD2. The V gene's germline CDR1 is LGHNA and CDR2 YNFKEQ. V dropped 0 bases and J dropped 1; count of bases not matched to a gene: 10. The CDR3 has 18 residues. For the CDR3, the DNA is TGTGCCAGCAGCCAAGATCCCCCCGCGGCGGGGGGCACAGATACGCAGTATTTT. This codes for CASSQDPPAAGGTDTQYF.